This T cell receptor (beta chain) was observed in a study of blood T cell repertoires in COVID-19. Across the study: Spain, Italy and the United States supplied samples that represented acute and convalescent COVID-19. Sources were T cells, B-cell-depleted T cells, or PBMCs; the material itself was cDNA or gDNA.

Trimming left V 3 bases short and J 1 base short, with 16 bases between. This CDR3 region has 18 residues. Per germline, CDR1 KGHSH and CDR2 LQKENI. Original analysis: Counts of nucleated cells, estimated from reference gene primer amplification, were obtained. Clones were sequenced by immunoSEQ multiplex PCR, and TCRdb holds only the in-frame ones, with some missing. Clonal size and the V and J genes are those of that table, whereas D and trimming came from the DNA. Of around 100,000 clones listed, 84% are singletons. The sequencing sample was made of peripheral blood. The origin of this receptor is a woman aged 55-70 years with acute or convalescent COVID-19. The V and J genes are TRBV18 and TRBJ2-6; D unclear. Here the CDR3 DNA reads TGTGCCAGCTCACCCCAGGTGTTCTCCTTATCTGGGGCCAACGTCCTGACTTTC. Its translation is CASSPQVFSLSGANVLTF.